This is a list of T cell receptor beta chains from one sample in a study of shared clonotypes between healthy human individuals. Assay used: immunoSEQ multiplex PCR; TCRdb lists only in-frame clones, some missing. Here the sample spans a few million clones, 93% being singletons. The material sequenced was naive CD8+ T cells from PBMCs. The receptors come from a man between 18 and 35 years old in good health. Some clones in this sample may be carry-over from other donors' samples. Each CDR3 is given with its conserved first and last residue. D genes are given only for firm matches. The size field is filled for only some rows; it gives once, few, many or a size class.

j_call clone_size d_call v_call cdr3_nt cdr3_aa
TRBJ2-1 - TRBD1 TRBV19 TGTGCCAGTATGCGGGGGACAGGGGCCTACAATGAGCAGTTCTTC CASMRGTGAYNEQFF
TRBJ2-3 - - TRBV7-9 TGTGCCAGCAGCTTACCCATCACAGATACGCAGTATTTT CASSLPITDTQYF
TRBJ2-5 - - TRBV25-1 TGTGCCAGCAGTGAAGCGGTAGGGACGGAGACCCAGTACTTC CASSEAVGTETQYF
TRBJ1-1 - - TRBV27 TGTGCCAGCAGAGTCAGGGGCCCCAGAAATGAAGCTTTCTTT CASRVRGPRNEAFF
TRBJ1-1 - - TRBV11-2 TGTGCCAGCAGCTTTTTTACGACGAGGGGCACTGAAGCTTTCTTT CASSFFTTRGTEAFF
TRBJ1-1 - - TRBV5-6 TGTGCCAGCAGCTTTACAGGCATCCCTGAAGCTTTCTTT CASSFTGIPEAFF
TRBJ2-5 - TRBD1 TRBV14 TGTGCCAGCAGCCCATGGACAGGGGTGGAGACCCAGTACTTC CASSPWTGVETQYF
TRBJ2-7 - TRBD2 TRBV27 TGTGCCAGCAGTTTGGCGGCGGGAGAAGTGTACGAGCAGTACTTC CASSLAAGEVYEQYF
TRBJ2-7 - - TRBV19 TGTGCCAGTAGTATCCCTGGGAGCTACGAGCAGTACTTC CASSIPGSYEQYF
TRBJ1-2 - - TRBV28 TGTGCCAGCAGTTCACAAGTGGCGGGCTACACCTTC CASSSQVAGYTF
TRBJ2-7 - - TRBV27 TGTGCCAGCAGTTTCTTACCCTACGAGCAGTACTTC CASSFLPYEQYF
TRBJ2-2 once - TRBV15 TGTGCCACCAGCAGAGATCGGTGGCTGGCGAACACCGGGGAGCTGTTTTTT CATSRDRWLANTGELFF
TRBJ1-1 - - TRBV19 TGTGCCAGTAGTATAGGGGCAGCCGCTGAAGCTTTCTTT CASSIGAAAEAFF
TRBJ2-7 - TRBD1 TRBV19 TGTGCCAGTCAAGACAGGGGGAGTAGCGGCTTTTTATCCGAGCAGTACTTC CASQDRGSSGFLSEQYF
TRBJ2-6 - TRBD1 TRBV9 TGTGCCAGCAGCGCCTGGACAGGGCCTGGGGCCAACGTCCTGACTTTC CASSAWTGPGANVLTF
TRBJ2-7 - - TRBV7-9 TGTGCCAGCAGCTTAGGAGGCGAGGGCCCCTGGGCCTACGAGCAGTACTTC CASSLGGEGPWAYEQYF
TRBJ2-7 - - TRBV27 TGTGCCAGCGGCTTCCTATACGAGCAGTACTTC CASGFLYEQYF
TRBJ2-1 - TRBD2 TRBV28 TGTGCCAGGTGTAGCGGGAACAATGAGCAGTTCTTC CARCSGNNEQFF
TRBJ2-1 - - TRBV30 TGTGCCTGGAGGGGGGAGCCCACCTTCGGGGAGCAGTTCTTC CAWRGEPTFGEQFF
TRBJ1-4 - - TRBV2 TGTGCCAGCAGTGACGGACCCGGCGGTGAAAAACTGTTTTTT CASSDGPGGEKLFF
TRBJ2-3 - - TRBV27 TGTGCCAGCATCCTCCGCCCGGGACTCAGGCTCACAGATACGCAGTATTTT CASILRPGLRLTDTQYF
TRBJ2-7 - - TRBV27 TGTGCCAGCAGTTTGGTTGGTCGGGGATTCTACGAGCAGTACTTC CASSLVGRGFYEQYF
TRBJ2-2 - - TRBV27 TGTGCCAGCAGTTTCCAGGGAGAGGTCGGGGAGCTGTTTTTT CASSFQGEVGELFF
TRBJ1-1 - TRBD1 TRBV10-3 TGTGCCATCAGTGGGGACAGGGGGTCCACTGAAGCTTTCTTT CAISGDRGSTEAFF
TRBJ1-4 - - TRBV9 TGTGCCAGCAGCGTAGCCGGGGGTAATGAAAAACTGTTTTTT CASSVAGGNEKLFF
TRBJ2-3 - TRBD2 TRBV7-3 TGTGCCAGCAGCACTGGACTAGCGGGAGAGACAGATACGCAGTATTTT CASSTGLAGETDTQYF
TRBJ2-7 - - TRBV15 TGTGCCACCAGCAGAGTCCCGGGGGCCCCCTACGAGCAGTACTTC CATSRVPGAPYEQYF
TRBJ2-5 - TRBD2 TRBV11-2 TGTGCCAGCAGCTTCCCGACTAGCGGAGCCCCGGTTGATGAGACCCAGTACTTC CASSFPTSGAPVDETQYF
TRBJ2-1 - TRBD2 TRBV2 TGTGCCACTGAACCTTGGGATAGCGGGAGCCCTTTCTCCTACAATGAGCAGTTCTTC CATEPWDSGSPFSYNEQFF
TRBJ1-1 few - TRBV30 TGTGCCTGGAGTTTGGCTGGCGCTGAAGCTTTCTTT CAWSLAGAEAFF
TRBJ2-2 - TRBD1 TRBV16 TGTGCCAGCAGCCTATGGACAGGGAACACCGGGGAGCTGTTTTTT CASSLWTGNTGELFF
TRBJ1-1 - - TRBV27 TGTGCCAGCAGTCCGTCAACCGGGAACCTGAACACTGAAGCTTTCTTT CASSPSTGNLNTEAFF
TRBJ1-3 - - TRBV4-3 TGCGCCAGCAGCCAAGGGTTAACGTTCTCTGGAAACACCATATATTTT CASSQGLTFSGNTIYF
TRBJ2-1 - - TRBV28 TGTGCCAGCAGTTTCGATAATGAGCAGTTCTTC CASSFDNEQFF
TRBJ2-2 - - TRBV12-5 TGTGCTAGTGGCTTGACCGCCGAGAACACCGGGGAGCTGTTTTTT CASGLTAENTGELFF
TRBJ1-5 - TRBD1 TRBV18 TGTGCCAGCTCCCTTGCACGACAGGGGGCAAGCAATCAGCCCCAGCATTTT CASSLARQGASNQPQHF
TRBJ2-1 - - TRBV7-2 TGTGCCAGCAGCCCGGACAATGAGCAGTTCTTC CASSPDNEQFF
TRBJ1-5 - - TRBV7-7 TGTGCCAGCAGCTCAGCCGTTAGGGGTCAGCCCCAGCATTTT CASSSAVRGQPQHF
TRBJ2-3 - - TRBV4-2 TGTGCCAGCAGCCAAGATAGAGTGGGGGTCACAGATACGCAGTATTTT CASSQDRVGVTDTQYF
TRBJ2-1 - TRBD2 TRBV7-2 TGTGCCAGCAGCCCACCGGGACTAGTGGGGAATGAGCAGTTCTTC CASSPPGLVGNEQFF
TRBJ2-2 - TRBD1 TRBV11-1 TGTGCCAGCAGCGCGGGACAGGGCTGGACCGGGGAGCTGTTTTTT CASSAGQGWTGELFF
TRBJ2-1 once - TRBV7-9 TGTGCCAGCAGCTTATCAGAGCCTCACCCCAATGAGCAGTTCTTC CASSLSEPHPNEQFF
TRBJ1-2 - TRBD1 TRBV29-1 TGCAGCGTTCTAGACAGGGGGCACTATGGCTACACCTTC CSVLDRGHYGYTF
TRBJ2-7 - - TRBV19 TGTGCCAGTAGTCCGGGGACTCTAACCTACGAGCAGTACTTC CASSPGTLTYEQYF
TRBJ1-1 - - TRBV19 TGTGCCAGTAGTACCTTCGGGGGAGGGACTGAAGCTTTCTTT CASSTFGGGTEAFF
TRBJ2-1 - TRBD2 TRBV7-9 TGTGCCACCCACGAGATAGCGGGAGTCTTGAATGAGCAGTTCTTC CATHEIAGVLNEQFF
TRBJ1-1 - - TRBV27 TGTGCCAGCAGTTTAAGGCTGGGCACTGAAGCTTTCTTT CASSLRLGTEAFF
TRBJ2-3 - TRBD1 TRBV7-2 TGTGCCAGCAGCTTGATCAAGGACAGGGTCGTTCTCGCAGATACGCAGTATTTT CASSLIKDRVVLADTQYF
TRBJ2-5 - - TRBV9 TGTGCCAGCAGCCCCCGGGACAACCCCCAAGAGACCCAGTACTTC CASSPRDNPQETQYF